This is a list of T cell receptor beta chains from one sample in a study of T-cell memory formation after mild COVID-19. TCRdb reanalysed the 5' RACE reads using MiXCR and keeps one entry per CDR3 protein. The sample includes about 160,000 distinct CDR3 sequences, 25% to 40% seen only once; the top ten take around 11%. Sequencing input: PBMCs or a T cell subset sorted from them (not recorded which). Every receptor here comes from an adult woman who had mild COVID-19 (a few samples of this study predate the infection). Cell type and time point are not known. The CDR3 runs from the conserved cysteine through the conserved F or W. Fields, in order: CDR3 DNA, CDR3 protein, clone size, D gene, V gene, J gene. The D gene is left open where the match is weak. The size field is filled for only some rows; it gives once, few, many or a size class.

CDR3 DNA: TGTGCCATCAGTATCGGAGACTCCTACGAGCAGTACTTC
CDR3 protein: CAISIGDSYEQYF
clone size: few
D gene: -
V gene: TRBV10-3
J gene: TRBJ2-7

CDR3 DNA: TGTGCCAGCAGCTTCGTCCCGGGACCTCGCACTGAAGCTTTCTTT
CDR3 protein: CASSFVPGPRTEAFF
clone size: few
D gene: -
V gene: TRBV7-9
J gene: TRBJ1-1

CDR3 DNA: TGCGCCAGCAGCTTGAGGACAGGGGCTTCCTATGAGCAGTTCTTC
CDR3 protein: CASSLRTGASYEQFF
clone size: few
D gene: TRBD1
V gene: TRBV5-1
J gene: TRBJ2-1

CDR3 DNA: TGTGCCAGCAGCCCCCCTAGCGGGAGCTACAATGAGCAGTTCTTC
CDR3 protein: CASSPPSGSYNEQFF
clone size: few
D gene: TRBD2
V gene: TRBV7-8
J gene: TRBJ2-1

CDR3 DNA: TGTGCCAGCAGTTTCCTGGACAGTACCTACGAGCAGTACTTC
CDR3 protein: CASSFLDSTYEQYF
clone size: -
D gene: -
V gene: TRBV6-6
J gene: TRBJ2-7

CDR3 DNA: TGTGCCAGCAGCTTGGAAGGGACTAGCGGTAATGAGCAGTTCTTC
CDR3 protein: CASSLEGTSGNEQFF
clone size: many
D gene: TRBD2
V gene: TRBV5-4
J gene: TRBJ2-1

CDR3 DNA: TGTGCCAGCACGGCGGGGGGGCCCTACAATGAGCAGTTCTTC
CDR3 protein: CASTAGGPYNEQFF
clone size: -
D gene: TRBD2
V gene: TRBV27
J gene: TRBJ2-1

CDR3 DNA: TGTGCCAGCAGTTTATTACAGGGCCGGGAGCAGTACTTC
CDR3 protein: CASSLLQGREQYF
clone size: -
D gene: -
V gene: TRBV27
J gene: TRBJ2-7

CDR3 DNA: TGTGCCAGCAGCAGGGGGCCGGACACTGAAGCTTTCTTT
CDR3 protein: CASSRGPDTEAFF
clone size: once
D gene: TRBD1
V gene: TRBV6-4
J gene: TRBJ1-1

CDR3 DNA: TGTGCCAGCAGTGGAGACAGGGGTGTTCACACTGAAGCTTTCTTT
CDR3 protein: CASSGDRGVHTEAFF
clone size: many
D gene: TRBD1
V gene: TRBV6-6
J gene: TRBJ1-1

CDR3 DNA: TGCAGCGCCCGGGGGGGACGCACAGATACGCAGTATTTT
CDR3 protein: CSARGGRTDTQYF
clone size: few
D gene: TRBD2
V gene: TRBV29-1
J gene: TRBJ2-3

CDR3 DNA: TGTGCCAGCAGTGAAGCTGGCCACGAGCAGTACTTC
CDR3 protein: CASSEAGHEQYF
clone size: -
D gene: -
V gene: TRBV6-1
J gene: TRBJ2-7

CDR3 DNA: TGTGCCAGCAGTTTTGGGCACCTCTCCTACGAGCAGTACTTC
CDR3 protein: CASSFGHLSYEQYF
clone size: -
D gene: -
V gene: TRBV27
J gene: TRBJ2-7

CDR3 DNA: TGTGCCAGCAGCTTAGCGCGCAGAGGGACTAGCGGAACCCAGTACTTC
CDR3 protein: CASSLARRGTSGTQYF
clone size: -
D gene: TRBD2
V gene: TRBV7-9
J gene: TRBJ2-5

CDR3 DNA: TGTGCCAGCAGTTCGAGTCTTCTCGCGGCAGATACGCAGTATTTT
CDR3 protein: CASSSSLLAADTQYF
clone size: few
D gene: -
V gene: TRBV12-3/TRBV12-4
J gene: TRBJ2-3

CDR3 DNA: TGCGCCAGCAGCTTGGAGATCGGCGCCAGCTCCTACAATGAGCAGTTCTTC
CDR3 protein: CASSLEIGASSYNEQFF
clone size: -
D gene: -
V gene: TRBV5-1
J gene: TRBJ2-1

CDR3 DNA: TGTGCCAGCAGCCTACTGGGGGGTAACGGAGCTTTCTTT
CDR3 protein: CASSLLGGNGAFF
clone size: -
D gene: -
V gene: TRBV11-3
J gene: TRBJ1-1

CDR3 DNA: TGTGCCAGCAGCCCCTTGCGGGCCCAAGAGACCCAGTACTTC
CDR3 protein: CASSPLRAQETQYF
clone size: few
D gene: -
V gene: TRBV11-3
J gene: TRBJ2-5

CDR3 DNA: TGTGCCAGCAGTCTCCGACAGACAGCCCATAATTCACCCCTCCACTTT
CDR3 protein: CASSLRQTAHNSPLHF
clone size: few
D gene: -
V gene: TRBV12-3/TRBV12-4
J gene: TRBJ1-6

CDR3 DNA: TGTGCCAGCAGCCACGACAGCAATTCACCCCTCCACTTT
CDR3 protein: CASSHDSNSPLHF
clone size: few
D gene: -
V gene: TRBV3-1
J gene: TRBJ1-6

CDR3 DNA: TGTGCCAGCAGCCTTCGGACAGGGGTTCGTATGAACACTGAAGCTTTCTTT
CDR3 protein: CASSLRTGVRMNTEAFF
clone size: few
D gene: TRBD1
V gene: TRBV11-2
J gene: TRBJ1-1

CDR3 DNA: TGTGCCTGGACTCCGGGACTAGACTACAATGAGCAGTTCTTC
CDR3 protein: CAWTPGLDYNEQFF
clone size: -
D gene: TRBD2
V gene: TRBV30
J gene: TRBJ2-1

CDR3 DNA: TGTGCCAGCAGCCAAGGGCGTTCGGGCCGCTCACTAGAAGCTTTCTTT
CDR3 protein: CASSQGRSGRSLEAFF
clone size: -
D gene: -
V gene: TRBV4-2
J gene: TRBJ1-1

CDR3 DNA: TGCGCCAGCAGCTTGGCAGGGAGTACTAATGAAAAACTGTTTTTT
CDR3 protein: CASSLAGSTNEKLFF
clone size: -
D gene: -
V gene: TRBV5-1
J gene: TRBJ1-4

CDR3 DNA: TGTGCCAGCAGTGCCGGGGGTGCAACTAATGAAAAACTGTTTTTT
CDR3 protein: CASSAGGATNEKLFF
clone size: -
D gene: -
V gene: TRBV12-3/TRBV12-4
J gene: TRBJ1-4

CDR3 DNA: TGTGCCAGCAGCCAAGATCGACTAGCCGCTAACACCGGGGAGCTGTTTTTT
CDR3 protein: CASSQDRLAANTGELFF
clone size: -
D gene: TRBD2
V gene: TRBV3-1
J gene: TRBJ2-2

CDR3 DNA: TGTGCCAGCAGAGCCCTACGGGGCGGGATCGCCTACGAGCAGTACTTC
CDR3 protein: CASRALRGGIAYEQYF
clone size: -
D gene: -
V gene: TRBV6-5
J gene: TRBJ2-7

CDR3 DNA: TGTGCCAGCAGCTGGACAGGGGGCGAAGAGACCCAGTACTTC
CDR3 protein: CASSWTGGEETQYF
clone size: -
D gene: TRBD1
V gene: TRBV3-1
J gene: TRBJ2-5

CDR3 DNA: TGTGCCAGCAGCTTCTGGCGGATGAACACTGAAGCTTTCTTT
CDR3 protein: CASSFWRMNTEAFF
clone size: few
D gene: -
V gene: TRBV5-6
J gene: TRBJ1-1